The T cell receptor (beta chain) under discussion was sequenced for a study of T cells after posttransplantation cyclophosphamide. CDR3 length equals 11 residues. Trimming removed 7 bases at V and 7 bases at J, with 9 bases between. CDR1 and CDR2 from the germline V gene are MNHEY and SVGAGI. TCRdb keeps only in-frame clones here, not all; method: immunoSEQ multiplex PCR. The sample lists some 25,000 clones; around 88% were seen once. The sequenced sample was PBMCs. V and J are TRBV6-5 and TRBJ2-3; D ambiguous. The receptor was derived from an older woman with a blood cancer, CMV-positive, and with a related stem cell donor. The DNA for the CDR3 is TGTGCCAGCACCACCTATAATACGCAGTATTTT. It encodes CASTTYNTQYF.